The clone carrying this T cell receptor beta chain was detected only a few times. The antigen is undetermined. 60 Vbeta and 13 Jbeta primers were used in PCR. Sequenced by immunoSEQ multiplex PCR; TCRdb stores in-frame clones only, minus some. Here the sample spans over 150,000 clones, 75% to 85% being singletons. The germline gives CDR1 MNHNS, CDR2 SASEGT. The junction had 8 bases not matched to a gene; V was cut back by 6 bases and J by 0 bases. The CDR3 is 15 residues long. The data derive from a study of cytomegalovirus exposure and HLA in healthy donors. Whole-study findings and limits: The CMV antigen specificity of a few CMV-associated chains was confirmed through in vitro analysis. A reported reduction in N-insertions relative to the approximately 600-donor mean was seen in an Asian-associated ancestry cluster in a later analysis.

The V and J genes are TRBV6-1 and TRBJ2-7; 7 bases match TRBD1. This receptor was taken from a girl between 5 and 17 years old in good health and CMV-seropositive. What was sequenced was PBMCs. The CDR3 sequence is CASSDRVTGSYEQYF. The CDR3 DNA reads as TGTGCCAGCAGCGACAGGGTAACGGGCTCCTACGAGCAGTACTTC.